These 24 T cell receptor beta chains share one sample of origin, sequenced in a study of STAT3 mutations in large granular lymphocyte leukemia (dated by TCRdb to between 2018 and 2021). The method behind the library was the immunoSEQ multiplex PCR assay. TCRdb limited this immuneACCESS table to in-frame rearrangements with V and J called. A share of clones is missing; checked studies link under half to unresolved V genes, and the rest is unexplained. In this sample the table shows about 16,000 clones, 84% of which occur a single time. Over 7.5% of the sample is in the top ten clones. Their recognized antigens are unknown. Summary of the overall study and its limitations: At least one immunodominant TCRbeta clonotype was present in every T-LGLL patient, and multiple immunodominant subclonotypes appeared in about half of the T-LGLL patients.

Material: peripheral blood mononuclear cells. These receptors were collected from a man aged 45-65 years with T-cell large granular lymphocyte leukemia. Some clones in this sample may be carry-over from other donors' samples. The age is the age at diagnosis.

CDR3 DNA sequence: TGTGCCAGCAGCTTCCAGGGGGCGCGGACTGAAGCTTTCTTT. This gives the protein CASSFQGARTEAFF. The chain joins TRBV7-2 to TRBJ1-1, with 8 bases aligning to TRBD1. Trimming cost V 3 bases and J 5 bases; bases outside gene matches: 5. The CDR3 consists of 14 residues. The germline gives CDR1 SGHTA, CDR2 FQGNSA.

The genes are TRBV18 and TRBJ1-2, with unresolved D. CDR3 size: 14 residues. The germline V gene has CDR1 KGHSH and CDR2 LQKENI. The V and J ends lost 2 bases and 4 bases respectively, with 11 bases between them. Here the CDR3 DNA reads TGTGCCAGCTCACCAAGCAAGGATGGCTATGGCTACACCTTC. Translation gives CASSPSKDGYGYTF.

The V gene is TRBV5-6, the J gene TRBJ2-7; no clear D gene. Trimming took 4 bases from V and 2 from J, leaving 19 bases between them. Germline CDR1 and CDR2: SGHDT and YYEEEE. The CDR3 totals 16 residues. This CDR3 reads CASSERARSLTYEQYF. Here the CDR3 DNA reads TGTGCCAGCAGCGAACGAGCAAGAAGCCTTACCTACGAGCAGTACTTC. The full variable domain, its missing parts supplied by reference TRBV5-6 and TRBJ2-7, is DAGVTQSPTHLIKTRGQQVTLRCSPKSGHDTVSWYQQALGQGPQFIFQYYEEEERQRGNFPDRFSGHQFPNYSSELNVNALLLGDSALYLCASSERARSLTYEQYFGPGTRLTVT.

The chain couples TRBV28 to TRBJ2-7; D is unclear. Per the germline V gene, CDR1 is MDHEN and CDR2 is SYDVKM. V was pared by 2 bases and J by 2 bases, with 10 bases between. CDR3 length: 14 amino acids. As DNA, the CDR3 is TGTGCCAGCAGTTTAGGCTCTGGTACCTACGAGCAGTACTTC. Its translation is CASSLGSGTYEQYF.

CDR3 nucleotide sequence: TGTGCCAGCACTCACGTAGGTCGAAGCGACGAGCAGTACTTC. This encodes CASTHVGRSDEQYF. This chain uses TRBV6-1 with TRBJ2-7; D not resolved. V was clipped by 7 bases and J by 5 bases, with 18 bases between them. CDR1 MNHNS and CDR2 SASEGT come from the germline V gene. CDR3 length equals 14 residues.

The CDR3 is CASSQFRGPYGYTF. CDR3 nucleotide sequence: TGCGCCAGCAGCCAATTCAGGGGGCCCTATGGCTACACCTTC. The rearrangement links TRBV4-1 to TRBJ1-2, with TRBD1 identical over 8 bases. V trimming: 2 bases; J trimming: 4 bases; junction bases outside the gene matches: 3. CDR3 size: 14 residues. From germline, CDR1 is MGHRA and CDR2 YSYEKL.

V and J are TRBV5-4 and TRBJ2-7; 7 bases line up with TRBD2. The germline V gene encodes CDR1 SGHNT and CDR2 YYREEE (reference sequence). V trimming: 4 bases; J trimming: 4 bases; junction bases outside the gene matches: 14. This CDR3 is 16 amino acids long. The DNA for the CDR3 is TGTGCCAGCAGCCGCCGTGGGGTGCGGGAGCTGTACGAGCAGTACTTC. Amino acid sequence: CASSRRGVRELYEQYF.

The genes are TRBV28 and TRBJ2-7, with D unclear. Germline values: CDR1 MDHEN, CDR2 SYDVKM. Trimming removed 3 bases at V and 1 base at J, with 13 bases between. This CDR3 is 15 amino acids long. CDR3 loop: CASSLPHLGSYEQYF. The CDR3 nucleotides read TGTGCCAGCAGTTTGCCCCACCTAGGATCCTACGAGCAGTACTTC.

The chain carries TRBV6-1 and TRBJ2-1; 10 bases line up with TRBD1. The length of the CDR3 is 15 residues. The germline CDR1 and CDR2 sequences are MNHNS and SASEGT. V shed 6 bases and J 1 base; nucleotides not matched to a gene: 3. This chain's CDR3 is CASRRDRGSYNEQFF. Here the CDR3 DNA reads TGTGCCAGCAGGAGGGACAGGGGTTCCTACAATGAGCAGTTCTTC.

This sequence joins TRBV5-1 and TRBJ1-2; tentative D call: TRBD1 (5 bases). Trimming left V 3 bases short and J 8 bases short, with 20 bases between. In germline, CDR1 is SGHRS, CDR2 YFSETQ. There are 15 residues in the CDR3. CDR3 DNA: TGCGCCAGCAGCTCAACCAATTCGGGGGAAGGAGGCTACACCTTC. Protein product: CASSSTNSGEGGYTF.

CDR3 DNA: TGTGCCAGCAGTGAACCGGTAGTATCAGGGGGCGTCTTTTATTCACCCCTCCACTTT. Translating gives CASSEPVVSGGVFYSPLHF. The V and J genes are TRBV2 and TRBJ1-6; 8 bases align to TRBD1. Germline CDR1 SNHLY, CDR2 FYNNEI. This CDR3 has 19 residues. J gave up 8 bases and V 2 bases, and 17 bases lay outside the gene matches. Full variable domain (missing parts from reference TRBV2 and TRBJ1-6): EPEVTQTPSHQVTQMGQEVILRCVPISNHLYFYWYRQILGQKVEFLVSFYNNEISEKSEIFDDQFSVERPDGSNFTLKIRSTKLEDSAMYFCASSEPVVSGGVFYSPLHFGNGTRLTVT.

J is TRBJ1-5 and V is TRBV10-2; 8 positions match TRBD1. From germline, CDR1 is WSHSY and CDR2 SAAADI. The CDR3 has 15 amino acids. Trimming removed 3 bases from V and 7 bases from J; junction bases left unmatched: 8. As DNA, the CDR3 is TGCGCCAGCAGTGATTACGACAGGGGAAAGCAGCCCCAGCATTTT. It encodes CASSDYDRGKQPQHF.

The chain recombines TRBV5-6 with TRBJ2-5; D is undetermined. Between the trimmed V and J ends, which lost 0 bases and 5 bases, there was a span of 8 bases. Germline CDR1 is SGHDT and CDR2 is YYEEEE. The CDR3 is 13 residues long. For the CDR3, the DNA is TGTGCCAGCAGCTTGGTCAGCCTTGAGACCCAGTACTTC. It yields the protein CASSLVSLETQYF.

As to this clone: Likely a read error: the CDR3 ends without its conserved phenylalanine or tryptophan. Because the CDR3's place on the DNA is in doubt, the DNA is left out and the CDR3 is given as listed by TCRdb. V usage is TRBV28 and J usage is TRBJ2-7; the D segment call TRBD2 is taken from the table without a DNA check. CDR1 is MDHEN and CDR2 is SYDVKM in the germline V gene. The CDR3 adds up to 12 amino acids, both ends counted. CDR3 loop: CASSPNRSGSYL.

The chain recombines TRBV19 with TRBJ1-5, with D maybe TRBD1 (5 bases). The V end lost 5 bases, the J end lost 1 base, and 15 bases lay between the germline ends. The V gene's germline CDR1 is LNHDA and CDR2 SQIVND (reference sequence). The CDR3 has 16 amino acids. DNA of the CDR3: TGTGCCAGTAGTGCCTCGGGCGGGGGAAGCAATCAGCCCCAGCATTTT. Translating it yields CASSASGGGSNQPQHF.

V and J are TRBV12-5 and TRBJ2-5; 7 bases fit TRBD2. V lost 4 bases, J lost 0 bases, and 5 bases stayed unmatched. Germline loops: CDR1 LGHNT, CDR2 FRNRAP. This CDR3 is 15 amino acids long. DNA of the CDR3: TGTGCTAGTGGTTCAGGGAGGGAGTACCAAGAGACCCAGTACTTC. Amino acids: CASGSGREYQETQYF.

This clone was picked up one time. The chain combines TRBV25-1 with TRBJ2-1; 8 bases fit TRBD2. The germline CDR1 and CDR2 sequences are MGHDK and SYGVNS. Trimming at V came to 3 bases and at J to 7 bases, leaving 11 bases not matched to a gene. The CDR3 loop spans 16 amino acids. CDR3 sequence (DNA): TGTGCCAGCAGTGATCGGCGGGGGGCGCGATTTAATGAGCAGTTCTTC. Its protein is CASSDRRGARFNEQFF.

This chain connects TRBV6-1 to TRBJ2-1; the match to TRBD2 covers 7 bases. The CDR3 has 15 residues. V shed 6 bases and J 8 bases; nucleotides not matched to a gene: 13. Germline CDR1 reads MNHNS; CDR2 reads SASEGT. CDR3 amino acids: CASRGRGEGADEQFF. The CDR3 nucleotides are TGTGCCAGCAGGGGACGAGGGGAGGGCGCCGATGAGCAGTTCTTC.

The J gene is TRBJ2-5, the V gene TRBV7-9; 8 bases align to TRBD1. The junction had 4 bases not matched to a gene; V was cut back by 5 bases and J by 5 bases. The germline CDR1 and CDR2 sequences are SEHNR and FQNEAQ (reference sequence). CDR3 length equals 13 residues. CDR3 sequence: CASSDRQGETQYF. CDR3 nucleotides: TGTGCCAGCAGCGATAGACAGGGGGAGACCCAGTACTTC. Together with reference TRBV7-9 and TRBJ2-5, the CDR3 gives the full variable domain: DTGVSQNPRHKITKRGQNVTFRCDPISEHNRLYWYRQTLGQGPEFLTYFQNEAQLEKSRLLSDRFSAERPKGSFSTLEIQRTEQGDSAMYLCASSDRQGETQYFGPGTRLLVL.

The chain has TRBV9 and TRBJ1-4, with 7 bases aligning to TRBD1. Losses at the gene ends were 4 bases for V and 4 bases for J; bases not matched to a gene: 7. Germline V CDR1 and CDR2: SGDLS, YYNGEE. This CDR3 is 15 amino acids long. CDR3 nucleotides: TGTGCCAGCAGCTCAGGGGGACAGTTTAATGAAAAACTGTTTTTT. Protein: CASSSGGQFNEKLFF.

CDR3 DNA: TGTGCCAGTAGTATCCAAGGGACCGATAATGAAAAACTGTTTTTT. Translating gives CASSIQGTDNEKLFF. The rearrangement joins TRBV19 to TRBJ1-4, with TRBD1 as a possible D gene (5 bases). From germline, CDR1 is LNHDA and CDR2 SQIVND (reference sequence). Trimming took off 3 bases at V and 4 bases at J, with 12 bases between the two ends. CDR3 length: 15 amino acids.

This chain uses TRBV29-1 with TRBJ1-2, with a possible D match to TRBD1 (5 bases). V lost 6 bases to trimming and J lost 8 bases, with 22 bases between them. Looked up from germline, CDR1 is SQVTM and CDR2 is ANQGSEA. This CDR3 comprises 14 residues. CDR3 nucleotides: TGCAGCGTCGGTCCGCCCCCAGGGTCTAACGGCTACACCTTC. It translates to CSVGPPPGSNGYTF.

The gene calls are TRBV9 and TRBJ2-5, with D perhaps TRBD1 (6 bases). Germline V gene sequence: CDR1 SGDLS, CDR2 YYNGEE. CDR3 size: 13 residues. Trimming removed 2 bases from V and 2 bases from J, with 7 bases in between. The CDR3 sequence: CASSVGQQETQYF. Written as DNA, the CDR3 is TGTGCCAGCAGCGTTGGACAGCAAGAGACCCAGTACTTC.

The chain is built from TRBV10-1 and TRBJ2-3; D might be TRBD2 (5 bases). The CDR3 is made up of 15 amino acids. Germline V lookup: CDR1 WNHNN, CDR2 SYGVQD (reference sequence). Trimming took 8 bases from V and 1 from J, leaving 16 bases between them. This CDR3 is CASGNSGTGTDTQYF. The CDR3 DNA reads TGCGCCAGCGGAAATTCGGGAACGGGCACAGATACGCAGTATTTT.